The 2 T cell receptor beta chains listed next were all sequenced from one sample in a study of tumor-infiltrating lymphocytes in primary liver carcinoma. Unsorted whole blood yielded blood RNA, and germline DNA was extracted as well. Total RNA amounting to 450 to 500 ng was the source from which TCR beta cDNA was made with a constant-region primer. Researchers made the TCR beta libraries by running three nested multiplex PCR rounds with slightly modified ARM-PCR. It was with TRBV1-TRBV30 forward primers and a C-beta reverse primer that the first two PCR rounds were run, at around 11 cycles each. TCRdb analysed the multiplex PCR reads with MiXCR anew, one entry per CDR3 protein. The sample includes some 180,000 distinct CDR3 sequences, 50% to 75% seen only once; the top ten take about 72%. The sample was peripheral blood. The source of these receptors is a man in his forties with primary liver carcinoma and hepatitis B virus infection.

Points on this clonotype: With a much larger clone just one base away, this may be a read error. CDR3 in amino acids: CASSLAGAGSYDEQFF. CDR3 bases: TGTGCCAGCAGCTTAGCGGGAGCGGGCTCCTACGATGAGCAGTTCTTC. The chain combines TRBV11-2 with TRBJ2-1; D possibly corresponds to TRBD2 (6 bases). This CDR3 has 16 amino acids. Germline V gives CDR1 SGHAT, CDR2 FQNNGV.

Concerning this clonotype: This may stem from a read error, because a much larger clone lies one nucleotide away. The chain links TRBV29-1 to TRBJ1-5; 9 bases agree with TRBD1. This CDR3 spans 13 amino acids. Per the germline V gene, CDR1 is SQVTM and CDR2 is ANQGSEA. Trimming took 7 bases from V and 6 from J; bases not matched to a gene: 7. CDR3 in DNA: TGCAGCGCTTACGGGACAGGGACTCAGCCCCAGCATTTT. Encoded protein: CSAYGTGTQPQHF.